These 4 T cell receptor beta chains were all obtained from the same sample, sequenced in a study of blood T cell repertoires in COVID-19. Sequencing used immunoSEQ multiplex PCR; TCRdb keeps in-frame clones, though not all of them. This table has under 200,000 clones, about four fifths appearing once. Sequencing used PBMCs or T cells enriched from blood (not recorded which). The receptors were gathered from a woman between 50 and 59 years old in a cohort exposed to, infected with or recovered from COVID-19 (not recorded which).

This clone was seen a few times. This rearrangement joins TRBV4-1 to TRBJ2-2; a weak D match, TRBD1 (6 bases). CDR3 length equals 15 residues. Germline lookup yields CDR1 MGHRA and CDR2 YSYEKL. The germline V and J ends were trimmed by 3 bases and 3 bases, with 11 bases remaining between them. DNA of the CDR3: TGCGCCAGCAGCCAGAACAGGGTGGACACCGGGGAGCTGTTTTTT. Residues: CASSQNRVDTGELFF.

This sequence joins TRBV5-4 and TRBJ2-5, with a possible D match to TRBD1 (5 bases). V lost 1 base and J 9 bases, leaving 13 bases between the germline ends. The CDR3 spans 13 residues. Germline values: CDR1 SGHNT, CDR2 YYREEE (reference sequence). The CDR3 reads CASSLKGIAAQYF. CDR3 nucleotides: TGTGCCAGCAGCTTGAAGGGGATAGCTGCCCAGTACTTC.

V usage is TRBV10-1 and J usage is TRBJ2-1; D not certain. This CDR3 contains 15 residues. The germline CDR1 and CDR2 sequences are WNHNN and SYGVQD (reference sequence). The V gene lost 4 bases and the J gene lost 6 bases, with 16 bases spanning the gap. CDR3 coding DNA: TGCGCCAGCAGTGGGTATCTGGTCGAGGTCAATGAGCAGTTCTTC. Residues: CASSGYLVEVNEQFF.

The V gene is TRBV30, the J gene TRBJ2-3; TRBD1 aligns across 7 bases. The germline CDR1 and CDR2 sequences are GTSNPN and SVGIG (reference sequence). The V gene end was trimmed by 2 bases and the J gene end by 8 bases; junction bases not matched to a gene: 10. This CDR3 is 14 amino acids long. The DNA of the CDR3 is TGTGCCTGGAGTTCAGACAGGGTTTCTAGTACGCAGTATTTT. This translates into CAWSSDRVSSTQYF.